This T cell receptor (beta chain) emerged from a study of blood T cell repertoires in COVID-19. Study overall: From the United States, Italy and Spain came samples of acute and convalescent COVID-19.

Seattle-derived patients entered the study during active infection and were followed longitudinally. Per the authors' pipeline: Amplification from reference gene primers served as the basis for estimated nucleated cell counts. Here immunoSEQ multiplex PCR was the method, and the copy in TCRdb shows in-frame clones only, minus some. Clonal size and the V and J genes are those of that table, whereas D and trimming came from the DNA. This sample carries around 340,000 clones, around 88% of them seen once, and the ten largest clones take 7.1%. The CDR3 is made up of 16 amino acids. Germline values: CDR1 LGHNA, CDR2 YNFKEQ. V dropped 0 bases and J dropped 4; count of bases not matched to a gene: 8.

V usage is TRBV4-2 and J usage is TRBJ2-7; 8 bases map to TRBD2. Sequencing input: peripheral blood. This TCR was recovered from a woman aged 60-75 years with COVID-19, enrolled during active disease. CDR3 sequence: CASSQDVTGLVYEQYF. The CDR3 bases are TGTGCCAGCAGCCAAGATGTTACGGGACTAGTATACGAGCAGTACTTC.